This TCR beta chain emerged from a study of cytomegalovirus exposure and HLA in healthy donors. V shed 5 bases, J shed 2 bases, and the junction held 5 bases outside the gene matches. The CDR3 runs 15 residues. The germline V gene encodes CDR1 LGHNT and CDR2 FRNRAP. Clones were sequenced by immunoSEQ multiplex PCR, and TCRdb holds only the in-frame ones, with some missing. The sample has roughly 250,000 clones, more than 75% seen once; the top ten hold around 1.2%. This clone was counted only a few times. Antigen specificity is unknown. Different DNA sequences within this sample yield the same CDR3. Regarding the study as a whole: Whilst most TCR sequences proved rare, a subset of public TCRs occurred across many donors. Clusters of TCRs from the first cohort tended to co-occur in the roughly 120 validation repertoires (as a later analysis found).

Sequenced: PBMCs. The V call is TRBV12-5, the J call TRBJ2-7; 11 nucleotides match TRBD2. The origin of this receptor is a young woman in good health and CMV-seropositive. In DNA, the CDR3 is TGTGCTAGTGGTAGTCTAGCGGGAGGACCCTACGAGCAGTACTTC. It codes for CASGSLAGGPYEQYF.